This T cell receptor (beta chain) came from a study of regulatory T cells in long-lasting Graves disease. CDR3-region Arm-PCR and iRepertoire HTBI primers produced the TCR beta libraries. Per the authors' pipeline: Identified across the samples were approximately 60 TRBV segments and 14 TRBJ segments. TCRdb itself ran the multiplex PCR reads through MiXCR, one entry per CDR3 protein. TCRdb assigned the V and J calls; the authors' analysis was not used. Among around 250,000 distinct CDR3 sequences, around 17% were seen once, and the ten largest hold less than 25%. V lost 0 bases to trimming and J lost 8 bases, with 11 bases between them. CDR3 length: 14 amino acids. Per the germline V gene, CDR1 is KGHSH and CDR2 is LQKENI. Sample time point: newly diagnosed GD, antithyroid drugs for less than 3 months. The authors made the TCR library using RNA they extracted from PBMCs.

Sequencing was performed on peripheral blood mononuclear cells (PBMCs), taken at new diagnosis, from a patient treated with antithyroid drugs. V is TRBV18 and J is TRBJ2-1; D ambiguous. The origin of this receptor is a female donor with Graves disease. The CDR3 loop reads CASSPPSLVDEQFF. The CDR3, as DNA: TGTGCCAGCTCACCACCGTCGTTAGTCGATGAGCAGTTCTTC.